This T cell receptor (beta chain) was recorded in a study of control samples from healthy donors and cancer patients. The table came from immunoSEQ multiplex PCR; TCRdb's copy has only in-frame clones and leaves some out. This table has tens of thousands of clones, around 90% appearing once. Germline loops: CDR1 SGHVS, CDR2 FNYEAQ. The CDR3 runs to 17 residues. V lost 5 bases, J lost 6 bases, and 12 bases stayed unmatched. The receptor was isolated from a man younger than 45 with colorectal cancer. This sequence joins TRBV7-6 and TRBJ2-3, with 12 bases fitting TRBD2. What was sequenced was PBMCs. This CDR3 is CASSPSSGGADEDTQYF. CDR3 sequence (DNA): TGTGCCAGCAGCCCATCTAGCGGGGGGGCGGATGAGGATACGCAGTATTTT.